These T cell receptor beta chains were read from a single sample in a study of OX40 agonist ivuxolimab in advanced cancers. TCRdb's copy holds only in-frame clones and misses some; the assay was immunoSEQ multiplex PCR. The sample shows approximately 40,000 clones, around three quarters of them seen only once. The starting material was CD4+ or CD8+ T cells sorted from blood, obtained in a trial of the OX40 agonist ivuxolimab. These receptor sequences come from an adult with an advanced solid tumor such as melanoma, head and neck, liver or kidney cancer. Both conserved end residues are part of each CDR3. Each record gives: D gene, V gene, clone size, J gene, CDR3 DNA, CDR3 protein. The D gene is left open where the match is weak. Clone size is stated in some rows and not others, as once, few, many or a class when expanded.

d_gene: -
v_gene: TRBV5-5
abundance: -
j_gene: TRBJ1-1
CDR3nt: TGTGCCAGCAGTCCCAACGGGGGCCACTCTGAAGCTTTCTTT
CDR3aa: CASSPNGGHSEAFF

d_gene: -
v_gene: TRBV12-5
abundance: -
j_gene: TRBJ2-5
CDR3nt: TGTGCTAGTGGTTTGTATGGCAGGTCCCAAGAGACCCAGTACTTC
CDR3aa: CASGLYGRSQETQYF

d_gene: -
v_gene: TRBV18
abundance: -
j_gene: TRBJ2-7
CDR3nt: TGTGCCAGCTCACCGCGCTCAGGGCAGGGTGTCTACGAGCAGTACTTC
CDR3aa: CASSPRSGQGVYEQYF

d_gene: TRBD1
v_gene: TRBV10-3
abundance: -
j_gene: TRBJ2-2
CDR3nt: TGTGCCATCAGGGACACGACAGGGGCGAACACCGGGGAGCTGTTTTTT
CDR3aa: CAIRDTTGANTGELFF

d_gene: -
v_gene: TRBV6-1
abundance: few
j_gene: TRBJ2-5
CDR3nt: TGTGCCAGCAGTGAAGGGAGGATAGTCGAGACCCAGTACTTC
CDR3aa: CASSEGRIVETQYF

d_gene: -
v_gene: TRBV4-2
abundance: -
j_gene: TRBJ2-5
CDR3nt: TGTGTCAGCAGCCAAGACTGGCGACAGTACCAAGAGACCCAGTACTTC
CDR3aa: CVSSQDWRQYQETQYF

d_gene: -
v_gene: TRBV10-3
abundance: -
j_gene: TRBJ2-7
CDR3nt: TGTGCCATCAGTGACAGTCTCTCCTACGAGCAGTACTTC
CDR3aa: CAISDSLSYEQYF

d_gene: -
v_gene: TRBV5-1
abundance: -
j_gene: TRBJ2-6
CDR3nt: TGTGCCAGCAGCCTGGGGAACTCTGGGGCCAACGTCCTGACTTTC
CDR3aa: CASSLGNSGANVLTF

d_gene: TRBD2
v_gene: TRBV7-8
abundance: -
j_gene: TRBJ2-5
CDR3nt: TGTGCCAGCAGCGTAGCGGGGCTTTTAGAAGAGACCCAGTACTTC
CDR3aa: CASSVAGLLEETQYF

d_gene: -
v_gene: TRBV30
abundance: -
j_gene: TRBJ1-4
CDR3nt: TGTGCCTGGAACTCTCAAAACGGAAAACTGTTTTTT
CDR3aa: CAWNSQNGKLFF

d_gene: TRBD2
v_gene: TRBV11-2
abundance: -
j_gene: TRBJ2-5
CDR3nt: TGTGCCAGCAGCTTAGGGTCTAGCGGAGCTCAAGAGACCCAGTACTTC
CDR3aa: CASSLGSSGAQETQYF

d_gene: -
v_gene: TRBV19
abundance: -
j_gene: TRBJ2-2
CDR3nt: TGTGCCAGTTCTAGTAGGGGTAACACCGGGGAGCTGTTTTTT
CDR3aa: CASSSRGNTGELFF

d_gene: -
v_gene: TRBV7-2
abundance: -
j_gene: TRBJ1-5
CDR3nt: TGTGCCAGCAGCTTAACGGGACACCACAATCAGCCCCAGCATTTT
CDR3aa: CASSLTGHHNQPQHF

d_gene: -
v_gene: TRBV5-1
abundance: -
j_gene: TRBJ1-2
CDR3nt: TGCGCCAGCAGCATTGACAGGACCCATGCCTATGGCTACACCTTC
CDR3aa: CASSIDRTHAYGYTF

d_gene: -
v_gene: TRBV10-3
abundance: -
j_gene: TRBJ2-1
CDR3nt: TGTGCCATCAGTGACAGGGGTAGTTTTAATGAGCAGTTCTTC
CDR3aa: CAISDRGSFNEQFF

d_gene: -
v_gene: TRBV29-1
abundance: -
j_gene: TRBJ2-1
CDR3nt: TGCAGCGTTCCGGATCGATTCCTGCCAGGAGAGCAGTTCTTC
CDR3aa: CSVPDRFLPGEQFF

d_gene: -
v_gene: TRBV7-2
abundance: -
j_gene: TRBJ2-1
CDR3nt: TGTGCCAGCAGCTTAGGGGGCATGGGTTACAATGAGCAGTTCTTC
CDR3aa: CASSLGGMGYNEQFF

d_gene: TRBD2
v_gene: TRBV6-6
abundance: -
j_gene: TRBJ2-3
CDR3nt: TGTGCCAGCAGTGCCTTTGGGAGGGCCACAGATACGCAGTATTTT
CDR3aa: CASSAFGRATDTQYF

d_gene: TRBD1
v_gene: TRBV19
abundance: -
j_gene: TRBJ2-2
CDR3nt: TGTGCCAGTAGTGGACAGGGGGCTTCGAACACCGGGGAGCTGTTTTTT
CDR3aa: CASSGQGASNTGELFF

d_gene: TRBD1
v_gene: TRBV30
abundance: -
j_gene: TRBJ1-1
CDR3nt: TGTGCCTGGAGTCCCGAGACCGGACAGGGTTATGTGAACACTGAAGCTTTCTTT
CDR3aa: CAWSPETGQGYVNTEAFF

d_gene: -
v_gene: TRBV6-6
abundance: -
j_gene: TRBJ1-4
CDR3nt: TGTGCCAGCAGGATTAATGAAAAACTGTTTTTT
CDR3aa: CASRINEKLFF

d_gene: TRBD1
v_gene: TRBV30
abundance: -
j_gene: TRBJ1-6
CDR3nt: TGTGCCTGGAGTCTAACCCGGGGCAGGGGGGGTTCACCCCTCCACTTT
CDR3aa: CAWSLTRGRGGSPLHF

d_gene: TRBD1
v_gene: TRBV7-2
abundance: -
j_gene: TRBJ2-2
CDR3nt: TGTGCCAGCAGCTTACGGGACAGGGGGACGGCCGGGGAGCTGTTTTTT
CDR3aa: CASSLRDRGTAGELFF

d_gene: TRBD1
v_gene: TRBV7-2
abundance: few
j_gene: TRBJ1-3
CDR3nt: TGTGCCAGCAGCCCACGACAGGGTATCGCTGGAAACACCATATATTTT
CDR3aa: CASSPRQGIAGNTIYF

d_gene: TRBD2
v_gene: TRBV18
abundance: -
j_gene: TRBJ2-3
CDR3nt: TGTGCCAGCTCCGGGACTAGCGAAGATACGCAGTATTTT
CDR3aa: CASSGTSEDTQYF

d_gene: -
v_gene: TRBV7-9
abundance: once
j_gene: TRBJ2-7
CDR3nt: TGTGCCAGCAGCTTAGCCCGAAACTACGAGCAGTACTTC
CDR3aa: CASSLARNYEQYF

d_gene: TRBD1
v_gene: TRBV7-2
abundance: -
j_gene: TRBJ2-3
CDR3nt: TGTGCCAGCAGCTCCCGACAGGGCTCAGGCACAGATACGCAGTATTTT
CDR3aa: CASSSRQGSGTDTQYF

d_gene: -
v_gene: TRBV11-2
abundance: -
j_gene: TRBJ2-2
CDR3nt: TGTGCCAGCAGCTTAGATTCAGGGTACCCCGGGGAGCTGTTTTTT
CDR3aa: CASSLDSGYPGELFF

d_gene: -
v_gene: TRBV6-1
abundance: -
j_gene: TRBJ1-2
CDR3nt: TGTGCCAGCAGTGCCGACACCAACTATGGCTACACCTTC
CDR3aa: CASSADTNYGYTF

d_gene: -
v_gene: TRBV6-1
abundance: -
j_gene: TRBJ2-5
CDR3nt: TGTGCCAGCAGGGGGTGGACGGTCCAAGAGACCCAGTACTTC
CDR3aa: CASRGWTVQETQYF

d_gene: -
v_gene: TRBV11-2
abundance: once
j_gene: TRBJ1-2
CDR3nt: TGTGCCAGCAGCCCACAGTCATCAAACTATGGCTACACCTTC
CDR3aa: CASSPQSSNYGYTF

d_gene: TRBD2
v_gene: TRBV7-2
abundance: -
j_gene: TRBJ2-1
CDR3nt: TGTGCCAGCCGGCCAGCGGGGGGGCCATACAATGAGCAGTTCTTC
CDR3aa: CASRPAGGPYNEQFF

d_gene: -
v_gene: TRBV4-3
abundance: -
j_gene: TRBJ2-1
CDR3nt: TGCGCCAGCAGCCAAGAAGGGATTGAGCAGTTCTTC
CDR3aa: CASSQEGIEQFF

d_gene: -
v_gene: TRBV19
abundance: -
j_gene: TRBJ2-7
CDR3nt: TGTGCCAGTAGTATAGTTAAAGGAGGCTACGAGCAGTACTTC
CDR3aa: CASSIVKGGYEQYF

d_gene: -
v_gene: TRBV21-1
abundance: -
j_gene: TRBJ2-7
CDR3nt: TGTGCCAGCATCCCTGACAGGGTCCACGAGCAGTACTTC
CDR3aa: CASIPDRVHEQYF

d_gene: TRBD2
v_gene: TRBV19
abundance: -
j_gene: TRBJ2-7
CDR3nt: TGTGCCAGTAGTATAGAGGCGGGGGGGTACTACGAGCAGTACTTC
CDR3aa: CASSIEAGGYYEQYF

d_gene: TRBD2
v_gene: TRBV7-2
abundance: -
j_gene: TRBJ2-1
CDR3nt: TGTGCCAGCAGCTTAGCCCGGACTAGCTCCTACAATGAGCAGTTCTTC
CDR3aa: CASSLARTSSYNEQFF

d_gene: -
v_gene: TRBV12-5
abundance: -
j_gene: TRBJ2-7
CDR3nt: TGTGCTAGTGGTTTGGCCCTGGGGGACCGGGACGCCTACGAGCAGTACTTC
CDR3aa: CASGLALGDRDAYEQYF

d_gene: TRBD2
v_gene: TRBV7-2
abundance: -
j_gene: TRBJ2-1
CDR3nt: TGTGCCAGCAGCCCAACCCGGGGGGGCCTTAGTAATGAGCAGTTCTTC
CDR3aa: CASSPTRGGLSNEQFF

d_gene: TRBD1
v_gene: TRBV5-1
abundance: -
j_gene: TRBJ1-2
CDR3nt: TGCGCCAGCAGCTTCCTAGACAGGGCTCTAGGAGGCTACACCTTC
CDR3aa: CASSFLDRALGGYTF

d_gene: TRBD2
v_gene: TRBV4-2
abundance: -
j_gene: TRBJ2-2
CDR3nt: TGTGCCAGCAGCCTAGAGTTGCCCACTAGCGGGAGAACTGGGGAGCTGTTTTTT
CDR3aa: CASSLELPTSGRTGELFF

d_gene: TRBD1
v_gene: TRBV5-6
abundance: -
j_gene: TRBJ1-6
CDR3nt: TGTGCCAGCAGCTGGGGGCCGGACAGGAGTAATTCACCCCTCCACTTT
CDR3aa: CASSWGPDRSNSPLHF